Each of the 27 T cell receptor beta chains below was sequenced from the same sample in a study of T cell clusters in autoimmune cytopenias. TRB rearrangements were amplified by touch-down multiplex PCR with mixed TRB-A/B primers. Using the multiplex PCR reads, TCRdb records one entry per CDR3 protein without DNA. Its table lists 9,500 to 11,000 distinct CDR3 sequences. Roughly 38,000 genome equivalents of blood DNA were amplified for TRB. The same data also went into a second study, on T cell repertoires in aging, cancer and after chemotherapy.

The specimen was peripheral blood. The source is a human donor in good health.

The CDR3 protein is CASSPRSGNSGANVLTF. The chain links TRBV18 to TRBJ2-6. CDR3 length equals 17 residues. CDR1 is KGHSH and CDR2 is LQKENI in the germline V gene.

V gene TRBV18 combines with J gene TRBJ1-1. The CDR3 has 13 amino acids. Germline CDR1 reads KGHSH; CDR2 reads LQKENI. This CDR3 reads CASSPPSELEAFF. The variable domain in full, completed from reference TRBV18 and TRBJ1-1, reads NAGVMQNPRHLVRRRGQEARLRCSPMKGHSHVYWYRQLPEEGLKFMVYLQKENIIDESGMPKERFSAEFPKEGPSILRIQQVVRGDSAAYFCASSPPSELEAFFGQGTRLTVV.

J is TRBJ2-7 and V is TRBV5-5; TCRdb names TRBD2, which stays unverified in the absence of DNA. Germline CDR1 and CDR2: SGHKS and YYEKEE (reference sequence). CDR3 length: 14 residues. The CDR3 sequence is CASSFGLASSEQYF. The full variable domain, its missing parts supplied by reference TRBV5-5 and TRBJ2-7, is DAGVTQSPTHLIKTRGQQVTLRCSPISGHKSVSWYQQVLGQGPQFIFQYYEKEERGRGNFPDRFSARQFPNYSSELNVNALLLGDSALYLCASSFGLASSEQYFGPGTRLTVT.

V and J are TRBV20-1 and TRBJ2-1; TCRdb proposes TRBD2, but this gene call is untestable without DNA. The CDR3 loop spans 13 amino acids. Germline CDR1 and CDR2: DFQATT and SNEGSKA (reference sequence). CDR3: CSASGREYNEQFF.

This rearrangement joins TRBV27 to TRBJ1-6; the D gene TCRdb calls, TRBD1, cannot be checked with no DNA. Germline V CDR1 and CDR2: MNHEY, SMNVEV (reference sequence). The CDR3 runs 17 residues. CDR3 amino acids: CASSPSGDTLLGSPLHF.

This clonotype is labeled medium-sized based on frequency. The CDR3 sequence: CASSFTGLLSGANVLTF. The gene calls are TRBV19 and TRBJ2-6; TCRdb's assignment of TRBD1 cannot be checked, as there is no DNA. CDR1 is LNHDA and CDR2 is SQIVND in the germline V gene (reference sequence). This CDR3 comprises 17 residues.

This chain joins TRBV18 and TRBJ2-5; the D gene TCRdb calls, TRBD2, cannot be checked with no DNA. The CDR3 contains 14 residues. Germline CDR1 KGHSH, CDR2 LQKENI. CDR3 in amino acids: CASSLGRAQETQYF.

The rearrangement joins TRBV19 to TRBJ2-5; TCRdb calls TRBD2, which cannot be checked without DNA. CDR3 length: 14 residues. Germline V gene lookup returns CDR1 LNHDA and CDR2 SQIVND (reference sequence). This CDR3 is CASSIAAAAETQYF.

The chain uses TRBV5-4 and TRBJ2-3; TCRdb proposes TRBD2, but this gene call is untestable without DNA. The germline CDR1 and CDR2 sequences are SGHNT and YYREEE (reference sequence). This CDR3 region has 18 residues. CDR3 region: CASSAGSLAGMLRDTQYF.

V is TRBV6-6 and J is TRBJ1-2. The germline V gene encodes CDR1 MNHNY and CDR2 SVGAGI (reference sequence). CDR3 size: 14 residues. CDR3 loop: CASSYNSINYGYTF.

The chain uses TRBV27 and TRBJ2-5; TCRdb's D gene call, TRBD2, goes unchecked for lack of DNA. Germline V gives CDR1 MNHEY, CDR2 SMNVEV (reference sequence). The CDR3 loop spans 14 amino acids. CDR3 region: CASSATGGGETQYF.

This clonotype is classed as medium-sized (0.01 to 0.1%) by frequency. The chain couples TRBV11-1 to TRBJ2-7. The length of the CDR3 is 15 residues. Germline V gives CDR1 SGHAT, CDR2 FQDESV (reference sequence). This CDR3 is CASSLVPEVFYEQYF.

This chain joins TRBV19 and TRBJ2-3; TCRdb's assignment of TRBD1 cannot be checked, as there is no DNA. CDR1 and CDR2 (germline): LNHDA, SQIVND (reference sequence). The CDR3 loop spans 15 amino acids. The CDR3 loop reads CASSMYRAGTDTQYF.

The gene calls are TRBV6-5 and TRBJ2-1. The CDR3 is 16 residues long. From germline, CDR1 is MNHEY and CDR2 SVGAGI. The CDR3 loop reads CASSYSQGITYNEQFF.

The CDR3: CAWSVAGSGGYTF. The genes are TRBV30 and TRBJ1-2. CDR3 size: 13 residues. Germline V gene lookup returns CDR1 GTSNPN and CDR2 SVGIG (reference sequence).

This rearrangement joins TRBV18 to TRBJ1-5; there is no DNA to check the TCRdb D call of TRBD1. This CDR3 has 14 amino acids. Germline V gene sequence: CDR1 KGHSH, CDR2 LQKENI. The CDR3 region is CASSPRSGDQPQHF.

The CDR3 loop reads CASSLGGFKVEQYF. The rearrangement joins TRBV5-4 to TRBJ2-7; without DNA, the TCRdb call of TRBD1 cannot be checked. The CDR3 has 14 amino acids. Germline V gene lookup returns CDR1 SGHNT and CDR2 YYREEE (reference sequence).

The chain carries TRBV19 and TRBJ2-1; TCRdb lists TRBD1, though no DNA is available to test this call. The CDR3 extends over 15 amino acids. The V gene's germline CDR1 is LNHDA and CDR2 SQIVND (reference sequence). CDR3: CASSIMGHRTPGGFF.

The V call is TRBV29-1, the J call TRBJ1-1; TCRdb indicates TRBD1, and absent DNA this call remains unverified. The CDR3 spans 14 residues. The germline V gene has CDR1 SQVTM and CDR2 ANQGSEA. The CDR3 reads CSVRPGTVNTEAFF.

The chain joins TRBV6-5 to TRBJ1-5; TCRdb calls TRBD1, which cannot be checked without DNA. From germline, CDR1 is MNHEY and CDR2 SVGAGI. This CDR3 comprises 15 residues. The CDR3 sequence: CASRQVGTGNQPQHF.

This chain uses TRBV27 with TRBJ2-2; absent DNA, TCRdb's TRBD2 call cannot be checked. CDR3 length: 16 amino acids. Germline lookup yields CDR1 MNHEY and CDR2 SMNVEV (reference sequence). CDR3 protein: CASTTLSGSVSGELFF.

The chain carries TRBV6-2 or TRBV6-3 and TRBJ2-2; TCRdb returns TRBD1, unconfirmable since there is no DNA. This CDR3 is built from 12 residues. Germline V gene sequence: CDR1 MNHEY, CDR2 SVGEGT. The CDR3 reads CASQRGLGELFF.

The chain recombines TRBV12-3 or TRBV12-4 with TRBJ2-4; checking the TCRdb D call of TRBD1 is not possible without DNA. The CDR3 has 14 amino acids. CDR3: CASRLSRGSNIQYF.

This chain links TRBV29-1 with TRBJ2-1; the D gene TCRdb calls, TRBD1, cannot be checked with no DNA. The germline V gene has CDR1 SQVTM and CDR2 ANQGSEA. This CDR3 comprises 14 residues. CDR3 sequence: CSVERAASYNEQFF.

The chain recombines TRBV6-5 with TRBJ1-6; there is no DNA to check the TCRdb D call of TRBD1. CDR1 and CDR2 from the germline V gene are MNHEY and SVGAGI. The CDR3 covers 14 residues. The CDR3 protein is CASTPQGTGSPLHF.

This clonotype is deemed large by its frequency. The rearrangement joins TRBV7-6 to TRBJ2-3; there is no DNA to check the TCRdb D call of TRBD1. Germline CDR1 SGHVS, CDR2 FNYEAQ. The CDR3 contains 16 residues. The CDR3 reads CASSLASASSTDTQYF. Full variable domain (missing parts from reference TRBV7-6 and TRBJ2-3): GAGVSQSPRYKVTKRGQDVALRCDPISGHVSLYWYRQALGQGPEFLTYFNYEAQQDKSGLPNDRFSAERPEGSISTLTIQRTEQRDSAMYRCASSLASASSTDTQYFGPGTRLTVL.

This chain connects TRBV6-5 to TRBJ1-3; TCRdb picks TRBD1, but there is no DNA to check that call. CDR3 length equals 14 residues. Germline V gene sequence: CDR1 MNHEY, CDR2 SVGAGI. The CDR3 reads CASRAGLSGNTIYF.